The next 26 T cell receptor beta chains were all read from a single sample in a study of tumor-infiltrating lymphocytes in primary liver carcinoma. The researchers obtained blood RNA from unsorted whole blood and also extracted germline DNA. Making TCR beta cDNA involved approximately 0.5 ug total RNA and a constant-region primer. Slightly modified ARM-PCR served as the procedure for the TCR beta libraries. These libraries came from three rounds of nested multiplex PCR. TRBV1-TRBV30 forward primers paired with a C-beta reverse primer were used in the first two PCR rounds, which ran roughly 9 cycles each. MiXCR, run by TCRdb on the multiplex PCR reads, gives a single entry per CDR3 protein. The sample includes over 250,000 distinct CDR3 sequences, 50% to 60% seen only once; the top ten take about 18%. Sequencing input: peripheral blood. The receptors derive from a woman in her twenties or thirties with primary liver carcinoma and hepatitis B virus infection.

This clonotype was observed a handful of times. In DNA, the CDR3 is TGTGCCAGCAGCTTCCCAGCTAGCGGGAGGGGGTACAATGAGCAGTTCTTC. This gives the protein CASSFPASGRGYNEQFF. The chain couples TRBV7-9 to TRBJ2-1; TRBD2 matches 12 bases. This CDR3 is built from 17 residues. Germline CDR1 is SEHNR and CDR2 is FQNEAQ (reference sequence). The ends lost 3 bases at V and 4 bases at J; junction bases unmatched: 7.

This chain connects TRBV6-5 to TRBJ2-2; the D is unclear. This CDR3 has 15 residues. Trimming removed 4 bases at V and 0 bases at J, with 9 bases between. Germline V gives CDR1 MNHEY, CDR2 SVGAGI. CDR3 sequence (DNA): TGTGCCAGCAGTTCCTCGCATCCGAACACCGGGGAGCTGTTTTTT. Translated, it gives CASSSSHPNTGELFF.

To note about this clonotype: Compared with germline, one end of the junction differs, possibly owing to a read error. This rearrangement joins TRBV11-3 to TRBJ2-2; TRBD1 agrees at 7 bases. This CDR3 is built from 17 residues. Germline-derived CDR1 and CDR2 are SGHNT and YENEEA. CDR3 loop: CASSPRTGGEVVGELFF. The CDR3 nucleotides read TGTGCCAGCAGCCCCAGGACAGGAGGAGAAGTGGTCGGGGAACTGTTTTTT.

The count of this clonotype is one. A much larger clonotype is one base distant, so this may be a read error. The CDR3 carries no conserved terminal phenylalanine or tryptophan, so it likely arises from a read error. This chain uses TRBV6-1 with TRBJ2-3, with D maybe TRBD1 (6 bases). In germline, CDR1 is MNHNS, CDR2 SASEGT. The CDR3 has 15 residues. V lost 4 bases and J 7 bases, leaving 18 bases between the germline ends. The CDR3 spells CASSGPGTLHYTQYY. Written as DNA, the CDR3 is TGTGCCAGCAGTGGGCCCGGGACACTCCATTATACGCAGTATTAT.

Ten or more counts support this clonotype. The genes are TRBV6-2 or TRBV6-3 and TRBJ1-2; weak D call: TRBD1 (6 bases). V lost 5 bases and J lost 4, with 11 bases in between. This CDR3 has 13 amino acids. From germline, CDR1 is MNHEY and CDR2 SVGEGT. The CDR3 here is CASSQQGSYGYTF. In nucleotides, the CDR3 is TGTGCCAGCAGTCAACAGGGAAGCTATGGCTACACCTTC.

This clonotype has just one count. The germline gene is not matched at one end of the junction; a read error may be the cause. This rearrangement joins TRBV7-9 to TRBJ2-1, with a tentative D call TRBD2 (6 bases). The CDR3 is made up of 17 amino acids. Germline assignment: CDR1 SEHNR and CDR2 FQNEAQ (reference sequence). CDR3 residues: CVSSSWQVAEAYNEQFF. CDR3 nucleotide sequence: TGTGTCAGCAGCTCGTGGCAGGTAGCGGAAGCCTACAATGAGCAGTTCTTC. The entire variable domain, with the rest obtained from reference TRBV7-9 and TRBJ2-1, is as follows: DTGVSQNPRHKITKRGQNVTFRCDPISEHNRLYWYRQTLGQGPEFLTYFQNEAQLEKSRLLSDRFSAERPKGSFSTLEIQRTEQGDSAMYLCVSSSWQVAEAYNEQFFGPGTRLTVL.

The table lists this clonotype with many counts. V and J are TRBV10-3 and TRBJ2-7; TRBD2 matches at 10 bases. The V gene's germline CDR1 is ENHRY and CDR2 SYGVKD. V shed 3 bases, J shed 6 bases, and the junction held 11 bases outside the gene matches. The CDR3 consists of 16 residues. This CDR3 reads CAISDRSGRAPLEQYF. The CDR3 nucleotides are TGTGCCATCAGTGATCGCAGCGGGAGGGCCCCTCTCGAGCAGTACTTC.

This clonotype was detected ten times or more. The J gene is TRBJ1-1, the V gene TRBV29-1; D call uncertain. The CDR3 sequence is 13 residues long. The V gene lost 0 bases and the J gene lost 4 bases, with 9 bases spanning the gap. Germline V gene data show CDR1 as SQVTM and CDR2 as ANQGSEA. CDR3 coding DNA: TGCAGCGTTGAAGAGTTCCGAGGCACTGAAGCTTTCTTT. Protein sequence: CSVEEFRGTEAFF.

V gene TRBV7-9 combines with J gene TRBJ1-6; 7 bases are a match to TRBD1. Per the germline V gene, CDR1 is SEHNR and CDR2 is FQNEAQ (reference sequence). Germline trimming cut 5 bases from V and 7 bases from J; bases unmatched to any gene: 8. This CDR3 is 15 amino acids long. CDR3 amino acids: CASSASRGRNSPLHF. The CDR3, as DNA: TGTGCCAGCAGCGCCAGCAGGGGGAGAAATTCACCCCTCCACTTT. Using reference TRBV7-9 and TRBJ1-6 for the parts outside the CDR3, the full variable domain is DTGVSQNPRHKITKRGQNVTFRCDPISEHNRLYWYRQTLGQGPEFLTYFQNEAQLEKSRLLSDRFSAERPKGSFSTLEIQRTEQGDSAMYLCASSASRGRNSPLHFGNGTRLTVT.

J is TRBJ2-7 and V is TRBV9; TRBD2 is a possible D gene (6 bases). The CDR3 extends over 16 amino acids. V shed 4 bases and J shed 2 bases, with 19 bases lying between them. The germline CDR1 and CDR2 sequences are SGDLS and YYNGEE. In nucleotides, the CDR3 is TGTGCCAGCAGCTTAGGACACCGGGACTCAGCCTACGAGCAGTACTTC. It codes for CASSLGHRDSAYEQYF.

This clonotype was observed many times. This chain joins TRBV4-1 and TRBJ2-1, with unresolved D. The CDR3 is 12 amino acids. Per the germline V gene, CDR1 is MGHRA and CDR2 is YSYEKL. Trimming removed 1 base from V and 5 bases from J, with 3 bases in between. The CDR3, as DNA: TGCGCCAGCAGCCAAGTTCACAATGAGCAGTTCTTC. This encodes CASSQVHNEQFF.

This chain links TRBV5-5 with TRBJ1-1; 9 bases line up with TRBD1. Germline V gene data show CDR1 as SGHKS and CDR2 as YYEKEE (reference sequence). Losses at the gene ends were 3 bases for V and 4 bases for J; bases not matched to a gene: 1. The CDR3 spans 13 residues. The CDR3 DNA reads as TGTGCCAGCAGCTGGGACAGGGTCACTGAAGCTTTCTTT. Encoded protein: CASSWDRVTEAFF.

The gene calls are TRBV6-6 and TRBJ2-7; no reliable D call. V was cut by 2 bases and J by 6 bases, with 8 bases left in between. Germline CDR1 reads MNHNY; CDR2 reads SVGAGI (reference sequence). The CDR3 is 12 amino acids. The CDR3 loop is CASSYGVREQYF. Written as DNA, the CDR3 is TGTGCCAGCAGTTACGGAGTACGCGAGCAGTACTTC.

This clonotype occurred once. As the CDR3 is not closed by the conserved phenylalanine or tryptophan, this likely results from a read error. The V call is TRBV4-1, the J call TRBJ2-7; a weak D match, TRBD1 (5 bases). V was pared by 3 bases and J by 2 bases, with 14 bases between. Germline assignment: CDR1 MGHRA and CDR2 YSYEKL. The CDR3 runs to 15 residues. CDR3 amino acids: CASSQSQGNTYEQYL. The CDR3, as DNA: TGCGCCAGCAGCCAGTCGCAGGGAAACACCTACGAGCAGTACCTC.

On this clonotype: One junction end disagrees with the germline gene, perhaps due to a read error. J is TRBJ2-6 and V is TRBV13, with unresolved D. Germline CDR1 and CDR2: PRHDT and FYEKMQ (reference sequence). This CDR3 comprises 12 residues. The CDR3 reads CASGFGANVLTF. The CDR3 DNA sequence: TGTGCCAGCGGCTTCGGGGCCAACGTCCTGACTTTC.

To note about this clonotype: A much bigger clone sits one base away, suggesting this may be a read error. The V gene is TRBV6-5, the J gene TRBJ1-1; a possible D gene is TRBD1 (6 bases). Trimming stripped 8 bases from V and 6 bases from J, with 16 bases between. The CDR3 has 13 amino acids. CDR1 and CDR2 (germline): MNHEY, SVGAGI. This chain's CDR3 is CASCRSQGAEAFF. For the CDR3, the DNA is TGTGCCAGCTGCCGATCACAGGGCGCTGAAGCTTTCTTT.

The chain has TRBV6-1 and TRBJ1-5, with D maybe TRBD1 (5 bases). The V gene's germline CDR1 is MNHNS and CDR2 SASEGT. V gave up 7 bases and J gave up 0 bases, with 13 bases separating them. This CDR3 comprises 15 residues. The CDR3 loop is CASMMDDSSNQPQHF. The CDR3 DNA sequence: TGTGCCAGCATGATGGACGACAGTAGCAATCAGCCCCAGCATTTT.

The gene calls are TRBV10-3 and TRBJ2-1; tentative D call: TRBD2 (5 bases). Germline assignment: CDR1 ENHRY and CDR2 SYGVKD. The CDR3 is 16 amino acids. Trimming cost V 6 bases and J 7 bases, with 22 bases left between them. The DNA for the CDR3 is TGTGCCATCAGCGCGGACCAGACGGGAATACGAAATGAGCAGTTCTTC. Protein sequence: CAISADQTGIRNEQFF.

This clonotype has just one count. The J gene is TRBJ2-5, the V gene TRBV10-3, with 10 bases matching TRBD2. This CDR3 contains 16 residues. Germline assignment: CDR1 ENHRY and CDR2 SYGVKD. Trimming cost V 7 bases and J 2 bases; bases outside gene matches: 10. CDR3 coding DNA: TGTGCCATCAACCCCGGGGTAGCGGGGGGTCAAGAGACCCAGTACTTC. Amino acid sequence: CAINPGVAGGQETQYF.

Of note for this clonotype: Possible read error: a much larger clone is one base away. CDR3 DNA sequence: TGTGTCAGCAACAGACAAGAGACCCAGTACTTC. Protein: CVSNRQETQYF. The chain uses TRBV6-1 and TRBJ2-5; D gene ambiguous. Germline CDR1 reads MNHNS; CDR2 reads SASEGT. CDR3 length equals 11 residues.

This clonotype was counted once. Because the CDR3 is missing its conserved closing phenylalanine or tryptophan, this is likely a read error. The chain is built from TRBV6-5 and TRBJ1-6; the D gene is possibly TRBD1 (6 bases). CDR1 MNHEY and CDR2 SVGAGI come from the germline V gene. The CDR3 consists of 13 residues. The CDR3 nucleotides are TGTGCCAGCAGCAGGGGTATGGATTCACCTCTCCACTCT. Translation gives CASSRGMDSPLHS.

Only a few counts were recorded for this clonotype. The gene calls are TRBV6-5 and TRBJ2-5; the D is unclear. The germline V gene has CDR1 MNHEY and CDR2 SVGAGI. V lost 10 bases to trimming and J lost 7 bases, with 13 bases between them. This CDR3 comprises 11 residues. The DNA of the CDR3 is TGTGCCAATAGTGAAATTTCGACCCAGTACTTC. It translates to CANSEISTQYF.

Notes on this clonotype: Possible read error: a much larger clone is one base away. The chain has TRBV11-2 and TRBJ2-7, with D possibly matching TRBD1 (5 bases). Trimming removed 7 bases at V and 6 bases at J, with 16 bases between. The CDR3 contains 13 residues. CDR1 is SGHAT, CDR2 FQNNGV, per germline. This chain's CDR3 is CASTSTRGREQYF. CDR3 bases: TGTGCCAGCACCTCGACAAGGGGTCGCGAGCAGTACTTC.

This clonotype appeared a few times. A much larger clonotype is one base distant, so this may be a read error. The V call is TRBV29-1, the J call TRBJ2-2; D possibly matches TRBD1 or TRBD2 (6 bases each). Germline V gene data show CDR1 as SQVTM and CDR2 as ANQGSEA. This CDR3 region has 12 residues. The CDR3 DNA reads as TGCAGCGTTGTAGGGGACACCGGGGGGCTGTTTTTT. Its translation: CSVVGDTGGLFF.

About this clonotype: An end of the junction differs from the germline gene, which may be a read error. The chain recombines TRBV4-3 with TRBJ2-4; TRBD2 is a possible D gene (5 bases). This CDR3 contains 17 residues. Germline loops: CDR1 LGHNA, CDR2 YSLEER. The DNA of the CDR3 is TGCGCCAGCAGCCAAGATTTATGGCAGCTAGCCGAAAACATTCAGTACTTC. Amino acids: CASSQDLWQLAENIQYF.

Notes on this clonotype: With a much larger clone just one base away, this may be a read error. The chain recombines TRBV11-2 with TRBJ2-1; D possibly uses TRBD1 or TRBD2 (5 bases each). V lost 6 bases, J lost 4 bases, and 16 bases lay in between. This CDR3 has 15 amino acids. CDR1 and CDR2 from the germline V gene are SGHAT and FQNNGV. The CDR3 DNA reads TGTGCCAGCAGTCTTTCCGGGGCAGCGTACAATGAGCAGTTCTTC. Amino acid sequence: CASSLSGAAYNEQFF.